This T cell receptor beta chain was identified during a study of cytomegalovirus exposure and HLA in healthy donors. Study-wide results and caveats: Whilst most TCR sequences proved rare, a subset of public TCRs occurred across many donors. The classifier was said to identify cytomegalovirus status with high specificity and sensitivity. Researchers catalogued some 160 TCR beta chains as cytomegalovirus-associated.

Some clones are missing from TCRdb's copy, which holds only in-frame ones; the method was immunoSEQ multiplex PCR. The table shows about 110,000 clones, with around 85% occurring only once. V was shortened by 4 bases and J by 5 bases, with 15 bases between the two germline ends. Germline CDR1 SEHNR, CDR2 FQNEAQ (reference sequence). The CDR3 covers 14 residues. Donors were drawn from the 120-subject validation cohort, separate from the approximately 700-subject first cohort. With respect to this clone: Its antigen is undetermined.

Sequencing was performed on PBMCs. The rearrangement uses TRBV7-9 and TRBJ2-7, with a possible D match to TRBD2 (6 bases). The TCR comes from a woman younger than 30 in good health and CMV-seronegative. DNA for the CDR3: TGTGCCAGCAGCTCGGACGGGCGCGGGGACGAGCAGTACTTC. It codes for CASSSDGRGDEQYF.